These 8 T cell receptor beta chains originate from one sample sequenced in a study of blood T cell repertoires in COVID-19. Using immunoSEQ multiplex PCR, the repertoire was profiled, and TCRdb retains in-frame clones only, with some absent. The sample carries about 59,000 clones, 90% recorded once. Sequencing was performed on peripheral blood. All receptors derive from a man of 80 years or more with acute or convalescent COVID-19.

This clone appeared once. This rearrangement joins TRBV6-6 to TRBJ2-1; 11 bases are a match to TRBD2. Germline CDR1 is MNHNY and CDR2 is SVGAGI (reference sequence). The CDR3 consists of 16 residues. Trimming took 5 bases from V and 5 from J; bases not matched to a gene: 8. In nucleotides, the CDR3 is TGTGCCAGCAGTCGGGGGCTAGCGGGGGGCGACAATGAGCAGTTCTTC. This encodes CASSRGLAGGDNEQFF.

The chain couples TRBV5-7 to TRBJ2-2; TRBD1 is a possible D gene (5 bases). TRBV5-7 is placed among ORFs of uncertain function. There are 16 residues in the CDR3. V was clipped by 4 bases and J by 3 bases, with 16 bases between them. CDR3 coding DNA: TGTGCCAGCAGCCCGCACGACAGTAAGGACACCGGGGAGCTGTTTTTT. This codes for CASSPHDSKDTGELFF.

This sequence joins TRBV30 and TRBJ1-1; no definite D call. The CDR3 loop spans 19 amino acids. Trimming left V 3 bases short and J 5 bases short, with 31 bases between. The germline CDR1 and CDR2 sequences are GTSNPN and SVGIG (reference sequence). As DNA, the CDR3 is TGTGCCTGGAGCCTAAGCCCACGGGATTTTTATACCGTGAGGACTGAAGCTTTCTTT. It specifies CAWSLSPRDFYTVRTEAFF.

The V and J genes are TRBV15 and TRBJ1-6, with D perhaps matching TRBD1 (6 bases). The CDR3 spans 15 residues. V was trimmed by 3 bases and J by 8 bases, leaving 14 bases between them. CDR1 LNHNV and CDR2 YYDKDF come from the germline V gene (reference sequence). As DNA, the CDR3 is TGTGCCACCAGCAGCCCAGGGGACCGCTATTCACCCCTCCACTTT. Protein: CATSSPGDRYSPLHF.

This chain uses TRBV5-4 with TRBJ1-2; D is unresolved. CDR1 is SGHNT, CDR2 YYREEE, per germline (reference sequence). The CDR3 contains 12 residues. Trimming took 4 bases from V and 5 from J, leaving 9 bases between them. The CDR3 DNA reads TGTGCCAGCAGCCAAGAACTGTATGGCTACACCTTC. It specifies CASSQELYGYTF.

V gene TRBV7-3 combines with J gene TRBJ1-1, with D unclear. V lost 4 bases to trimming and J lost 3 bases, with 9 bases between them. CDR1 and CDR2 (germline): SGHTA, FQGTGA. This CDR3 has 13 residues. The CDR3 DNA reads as TGTGCCAGCAGCTCACGGCGGGACACTGAAGCTTTCTTT. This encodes CASSSRRDTEAFF.

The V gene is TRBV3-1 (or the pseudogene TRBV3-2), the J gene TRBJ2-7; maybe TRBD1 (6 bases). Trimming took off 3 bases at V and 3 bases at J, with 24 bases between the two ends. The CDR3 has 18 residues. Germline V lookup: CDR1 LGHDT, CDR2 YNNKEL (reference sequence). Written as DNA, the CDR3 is TGTGCCAGCAGCCATAAAAGGAAGAGCCGGACAGCCAGCTACGAGCAGTACTTC. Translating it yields CASSHKRKSRTASYEQYF.

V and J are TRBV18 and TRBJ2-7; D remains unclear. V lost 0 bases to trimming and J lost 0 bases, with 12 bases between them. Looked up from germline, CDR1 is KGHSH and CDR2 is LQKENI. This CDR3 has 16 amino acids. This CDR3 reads CASSPPGQAFSYEQYF. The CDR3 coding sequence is TGTGCCAGCTCACCACCGGGCCAGGCCTTCTCCTACGAGCAGTACTTC.